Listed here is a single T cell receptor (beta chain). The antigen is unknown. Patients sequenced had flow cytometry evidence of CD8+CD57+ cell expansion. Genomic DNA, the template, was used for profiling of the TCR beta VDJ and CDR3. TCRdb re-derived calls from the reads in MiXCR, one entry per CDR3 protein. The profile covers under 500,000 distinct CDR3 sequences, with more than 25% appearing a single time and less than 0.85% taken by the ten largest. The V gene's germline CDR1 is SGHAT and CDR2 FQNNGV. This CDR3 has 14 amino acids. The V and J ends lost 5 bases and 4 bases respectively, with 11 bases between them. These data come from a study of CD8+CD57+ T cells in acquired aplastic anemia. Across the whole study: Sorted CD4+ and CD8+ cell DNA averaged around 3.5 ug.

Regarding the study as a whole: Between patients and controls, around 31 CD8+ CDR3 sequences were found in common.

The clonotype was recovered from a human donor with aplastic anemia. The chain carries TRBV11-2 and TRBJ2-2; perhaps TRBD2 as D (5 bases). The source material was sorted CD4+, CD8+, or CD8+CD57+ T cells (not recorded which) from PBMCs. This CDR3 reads CASSRDRSTGELFF. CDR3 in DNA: TGTGCCAGCAGCCGGGATAGATCCACCGGGGAGCTGTTTTTT.